This TCR beta chain was retrieved from a study of blood T cells in healthy people across ages. Study-level results: Long-lived donors exceeded aged donors in naive CD4+ cells and diversity. Across the age range, TCR beta diversity per million T cells fell in a roughly linear way.

It was about 10 milliliters of peripheral blood that were drawn from each donor. RNA extraction gave at least 5.5 micrograms of total RNA per sample. This clonotype was observed a handful of times. Its antigen is as yet unknown. The ends were cut back, 5 bases at V and 4 bases at J, with 12 bases in the middle. The CDR3 spans 14 residues. CDR1 is SGHRS, CDR2 YFSETQ, per germline. Together with a sample-barcoded 5' primer, a J-beta primer mix was included in a second PCR lasting roughly 6 to 12 cycles. From the 5' RACE reads, TCRdb called clonotypes with MiXCR, one entry per CDR3 protein. The sample carries 1.5 million to 2 million distinct CDR3 sequences, roughly 27% recorded once.

The specimen sequenced was blood. This clonotype originated in a woman aged 30 to 39 in good health. V and J are TRBV5-1 and TRBJ1-4; weak D call: TRBD1 (6 bases). This CDR3 reads CASRTGANNEKLFF. Written as DNA, the CDR3 is TGCGCCAGCAGAACGGGGGCGAATAATGAAAAACTGTTTTTT.